The source of this T cell receptor beta chain is a study of T cell responses to AZD1222 COVID-19 vaccine. Whole-study context: The study pooled second doses at about 4 or about 12 weeks. The study, taken as a whole, reports: It was only after the peak T cell response that any repertoires were sampled. The donors showed a predominance of white British ancestry and of females, with possible underestimation of clonal diversity.

Concerning this clone: The antigen remains undetermined.

This CDR3 region has 14 residues. CDR1 and CDR2 (germline): SGDLS, YYNGEE. The ends were cut back, 0 bases at V and 2 bases at J, with 9 bases in the middle. Sequenced by immunoSEQ multiplex PCR; TCRdb stores in-frame clones only, minus some. Of around 99,000 clones listed, 70% to 90% are singletons. The clonotype comes from an adult in good health. The rearrangement links TRBV9 to TRBJ2-7; D unresolved. The sequenced sample was peripheral blood, obtained on day 0 of AZD1222 vaccination. The CDR3 loop reads CASSVGQAPYEQYF. CDR3 coding DNA: TGTGCCAGCAGCGTAGGTCAGGCGCCCTACGAGCAGTACTTC.